Described below is a single T cell receptor beta chain sequence and its context. What it binds is not known. These data belong to a study of CD8 T cells in Susac syndrome. Turning to the study itself: There were Susac syndrome patients who were therapy-naive at blood draw, others on corticosteroids, and others on intravenous immunoglobulin alone.

Study-level results: The total CD8+ repertoires contained more than 15 Susac-specific public clones, and the CD8+ TEMRA repertoires contained four to six.

The authors reverse transcribed roughly 0.5 to 1 ug RNA with random hexamers. Across 54 Vbeta and 13 Jbeta, TCR beta CDR3 was amplified with immunoSEQ multiplex PCR. Using its own MiXCR run on the immunoSEQ multiplex PCR reads, TCRdb lists one record per CDR3 protein. The table includes some 200,000 distinct CDR3 sequences, 95% detected once. Germline V lookup: CDR1 SEHNR, CDR2 FQNEAQ (reference sequence). V was pared by 0 bases and J by 5 bases, with 20 bases between. CDR3 length: 17 amino acids. The sample was CD8+ T cells from PBMCs. The sequence derives from a human donor with Susac syndrome. This chain connects TRBV7-9 to TRBJ2-7, with a weak D call TRBD2 (6 bases). The CDR3 is CASSLALGGLTQDEQYF. The CDR3 DNA follows: TGTGCCAGCAGCTTAGCTTTAGGAGGGCTAACTCAGGACGAGCAGTACTTC.